The next 3 T cell receptor beta chains were all read from a single sample in a study of shared clonotypes between healthy human individuals. Sequenced by immunoSEQ multiplex PCR; TCRdb stores in-frame clones only, minus some. There are about 2 million clones in the sample; about 95% occur only once, and 0.1% to 0.15% lies in the top ten. The source material was naive CD4+ T cells sorted from blood. Subset in this sample: CD45RA+ positively selected. These receptors came from a man between 18 and 29 years old in good health.

This chain joins TRBV25-1 and TRBJ2-7; D uncertain. This CDR3 has 13 amino acids. Germline V gene lookup returns CDR1 MGHDK and CDR2 SYGVNS. The ends were cut back, 4 bases at V and 3 bases at J, with 10 bases in the middle. In DNA, the CDR3 is TGTGCCAGCAGTGGCGTTAGGAGCTACGAGCAGTACTTC. It is translated as CASSGVRSYEQYF.

V and J are TRBV30 and TRBJ1-1; D not resolved. CDR1 is GTSNPN and CDR2 is SVGIG in the germline V gene (reference sequence). V lost 2 bases and J 1 base, leaving 8 bases between the germline ends. The CDR3 is 13 residues long. Written as DNA, the CDR3 is TGTGCCTGGAGTCAAGCAGGGAACACTGAAGCTTTCTTT. Its translation is CAWSQAGNTEAFF.

V usage is TRBV19 and J usage is TRBJ1-3; no clear D. Germline V gives CDR1 LNHDA, CDR2 SQIVND (reference sequence). The CDR3 runs to 14 residues. The V end was cut by 4 bases, the J end by 0 bases, with 7 bases between. The CDR3 here is CASSTGISGNTIYF. CDR3 coding DNA: TGTGCCAGTAGTACCGGGATCTCTGGAAACACCATATATTTT.